A single sample gave rise to the 19 T cell receptor beta chains below, sequenced in a study of OX40 agonist ivuxolimab in advanced cancers. Repertoires were generated with immunoSEQ multiplex PCR, while TCRdb's copy carries only in-frame clones and drops some. The data show some 90,000 clones, more than 75% seen once. This material consisted of CD4+ or CD8+ T cells sorted from blood, taken in a trial of the OX40 agonist ivuxolimab. These receptors came from an adult with an advanced solid tumor such as melanoma, head and neck, liver or kidney cancer.

The chain joins TRBV27 to TRBJ2-6; no clear D. The CDR3 length is 16 residues. Germline assignment: CDR1 MNHEY and CDR2 SMNVEV (reference sequence). Trimming took off 4 bases at V and 4 bases at J, with 14 bases between the two ends. The chain's CDR3 is CASSSYEGAGANVLTF. The CDR3 DNA sequence: TGTGCCAGCAGTTCCTACGAAGGTGCAGGGGCCAACGTCCTGACTTTC.

This clone appeared a single time. The chain is built from TRBV7-2 and TRBJ2-7; D might be TRBD2 (6 bases). Germline V gene sequence: CDR1 SGHTA, CDR2 FQGNSA. V gave up 5 bases and J gave up 5 bases, with 16 bases separating them. The CDR3 runs to 14 residues. CDR3 coding DNA: TGTGCCAGCAGCGAAGCTAGCGTCGTAGACGAGCAGTACGTC. This codes for CASSEASVVDEQYV.

This clone has just a few counts. This chain uses TRBV7-2 with TRBJ1-4, with D unresolved. Germline assignment: CDR1 SGHTA and CDR2 FQGNSA. Trimming removed 2 bases at V and 7 bases at J, with 11 bases between. The CDR3 runs to 14 residues. CDR3 bases: TGTGCCAGCAGCTTAATGGGGAATAGTGAAAAACTGTTTTTT. Translation gives CASSLMGNSEKLFF.

The chain employs TRBV28 and TRBJ2-5, with D perhaps TRBD2 (6 bases). Trimming stripped 6 bases from V and 5 bases from J, with 19 bases between. CDR3 size: 15 residues. CDR1 MDHEN and CDR2 SYDVKM come from the germline V gene. The CDR3 sequence: CASSTQGGLTETQYF. The CDR3 nucleotides are TGTGCCAGCAGCACCCAGGGCGGACTAACGGAGACCCAGTACTTC.

The CDR3 loop is CASSLKGSQETQYF. The CDR3 nucleotides read TGTGCCAGCAGCTTAAAAGGTAGCCAAGAGACCCAGTACTTC. This chain uses TRBV7-7 with TRBJ2-5; D remains ambiguous. V lost 2 bases and J 1 base, leaving 8 bases between the germline ends. Germline V lookup: CDR1 SSHAT, CDR2 FNYEAQ (reference sequence). The CDR3 length is 14 residues.

The rearrangement joins TRBV30 to TRBJ2-3; D is unclear. There are 13 residues in the CDR3. In germline, CDR1 is GTSNPN, CDR2 SVGIG (reference sequence). Trimming cost V 4 bases and J 6 bases, with 14 bases left between them. The chain's CDR3 is CAWKTRVGDTQYF. CDR3 coding DNA: TGTGCCTGGAAAACCCGCGTTGGGGATACGCAGTATTTT.

The chain uses TRBV19 and TRBJ2-3; 11 bases align to TRBD2. V lost 10 bases to trimming and J lost 1 base; unmatched junction nucleotides: 10. Germline-derived CDR1 and CDR2 are LNHDA and SQIVND (reference sequence). The CDR3 totals 16 residues. CDR3 region: CATREGGLAGTDTQYF. As DNA, the CDR3 is TGTGCCACTAGGGAAGGGGGACTAGCGGGCACAGATACGCAGTATTTT. The variable domain in full, completed from reference TRBV19 and TRBJ2-3, reads DGGITQSPKYLFRKEGQNVTLSCEQNLNHDAMYWYRQDPGQGLRLIYYSQIVNDFQKGDIAEGYSVSREKKESFPLTVTSAQKNPTAFYLCATREGGLAGTDTQYFGPGTRLTVL.

This clone has a single count. V usage is TRBV7-2 and J usage is TRBJ1-1, with D unresolved. V was cut by 2 bases and J by 2 bases, with 15 bases left in between. The CDR3 is 16 amino acids. CDR1 SGHTA and CDR2 FQGNSA come from the germline V gene. This chain's CDR3 is CASSLFLVGENTEAFF. Written as DNA, the CDR3 is TGTGCCAGCAGCTTATTTCTGGTGGGAGAAAACACTGAAGCTTTCTTT. Drawing the rest from reference TRBV7-2 and TRBJ1-1, the complete variable domain is GAGVSQSPSNKVTEKGKDVELRCDPISGHTALYWYRQSLGQGLEFLIYFQGNSAPDKSGLPSDRFSAERTGGSVSTLTIQRTQQEDSAVYLCASSLFLVGENTEAFFGQGTRLTVV.

This chain joins TRBV29-1 and TRBJ1-5; 7 bases match TRBD1. The CDR3 is 13 residues long. J lost 2 bases, V lost 8 bases, and 6 bases had no gene match. The germline V gene encodes CDR1 SQVTM and CDR2 ANQGSEA. CDR3 amino acids: CSIRQGGNQPQHF. The CDR3 bases are TGCAGCATAAGACAGGGTGGCAATCAGCCCCAGCATTTT.

This clone turned up a few times. This chain links TRBV10-3 with TRBJ1-2; TRBD1 matches at 7 bases. The germline CDR1 and CDR2 sequences are ENHRY and SYGVKD. The CDR3 is 15 amino acids. V shed 6 bases, J shed 4 bases, and the junction held 11 bases outside the gene matches. The CDR3 DNA reads as TGTGCCATCAGACCTTCGGGACAGACATCCTATGGCTACACCTTC. This translates into CAIRPSGQTSYGYTF.

This clone appeared a single time. The chain links TRBV5-1 to TRBJ1-2; D remains ambiguous. In germline, CDR1 is SGHRS, CDR2 YFSETQ. The CDR3 contains 14 residues. V shed 0 bases and J shed 4 bases, with 10 bases lying between them. CDR3 coding DNA: TGCGCCAGCAGCTTGGCAGGAGACCGCTATGGCTACACCTTC. Translated, it gives CASSLAGDRYGYTF.

CDR3 protein: CASSSRTGRVSGANVLTF. CDR3 sequence (DNA): TGTGCCAGCAGTTCCAGGACAGGGAGGGTCTCTGGGGCCAACGTCCTGACTTTC. The chain links TRBV28 to TRBJ2-6; D perhaps matches TRBD1 (8 bases). CDR1 is MDHEN and CDR2 is SYDVKM in the germline V gene. The CDR3 is made up of 18 amino acids. V lost 4 bases and J 0 bases, leaving 16 bases between the germline ends.

The gene calls are TRBV7-8 and TRBJ1-2; D is possibly TRBD1 (5 bases). Germline V lookup: CDR1 SGHVS, CDR2 FQNEAQ. The V gene lost 7 bases and the J gene lost 4 bases, with 19 bases spanning the gap. There are 15 residues in the CDR3. The CDR3 here is CASTYQPRETYGYTF. The DNA for the CDR3 is TGTGCCAGCACCTACCAACCCAGGGAAACCTATGGCTACACCTTC.

This clone was picked up one time. V and J are TRBV15 and TRBJ2-7; the D gene is possibly TRBD1 (6 bases). This CDR3 comprises 14 residues. CDR1 LNHNV and CDR2 YYDKDF come from the germline V gene (reference sequence). V was trimmed by 0 bases and J by 6 bases, leaving 12 bases between them. CDR3 in amino acids: CATSRDNRQVEQYV. CDR3 in DNA: TGTGCCACCAGCAGAGATAATAGACAGGTCGAGCAGTACGTC.

The rearrangement uses TRBV28 and TRBJ2-7; D is uncertain. Per the germline V gene, CDR1 is MDHEN and CDR2 is SYDVKM. This CDR3 contains 13 residues. Trimming stripped 5 bases from V and 2 bases from J, with 10 bases between. The CDR3 DNA is TGTGCCAGCAGTCCAATAAGGACCTACGAGCAGTACTTC. Protein: CASSPIRTYEQYF.

This rearrangement joins TRBV9 to TRBJ2-5; a possible D gene is TRBD2 (6 bases). V gave up 6 bases and J gave up 5 bases, with 20 bases separating them. The CDR3 consists of 15 residues. The germline V gene encodes CDR1 SGDLS and CDR2 YYNGEE. The CDR3 spells CASNPTSGSTETQYF. CDR3 DNA: TGTGCCAGCAACCCGACTAGTGGATCTACGGAGACCCAGTACTTC.

This clone was counted once. The gene calls are TRBV5-1 and TRBJ2-3; possibly TRBD1 or TRBD2 for D (5 bases each). Germline V CDR1 and CDR2: SGHRS, YFSETQ. Trimming took 4 bases from V and 6 from J, leaving 15 bases between them. This CDR3 has 14 amino acids. The CDR3 spells CASSPSRGGDTQYF. Written as DNA, the CDR3 is TGCGCCAGCAGCCCCTCGAGGGGCGGGGATACGCAGTATTTT.

CDR3 sequence: CASSDRGREQYV. CDR3 nucleotide sequence: TGTGCCAGCAGTGACAGGGGGCGCGAGCAGTACGTC. The chain couples TRBV6-5 to TRBJ2-7, with 10 positions matching TRBD1. The V gene end was trimmed by 5 bases and the J gene end by 6 bases; junction bases not matched to a gene: 1. The CDR3 contains 12 residues. Germline V lookup: CDR1 MNHEY, CDR2 SVGAGI.

The V gene is TRBV19, the J gene TRBJ2-4; 10 bases match TRBD2. The V gene's germline CDR1 is LNHDA and CDR2 SQIVND (reference sequence). Germline trimming cut 3 bases from V and 3 bases from J; bases unmatched to any gene: 11. The CDR3 consists of 18 residues. This chain's CDR3 is CASSMRLAGDGGKNIQYF. CDR3 bases: TGTGCCAGTAGTATGAGGCTAGCGGGAGACGGTGGCAAAAACATTCAGTACTTC. Full variable domain (outside the CDR3, taken from reference TRBV19 and TRBJ2-4): DGGITQSPKYLFRKEGQNVTLSCEQNLNHDAMYWYRQDPGQGLRLIYYSQIVNDFQKGDIAEGYSVSREKKESFPLTVTSAQKNPTAFYLCASSMRLAGDGGKNIQYFGAGTRLSVL.